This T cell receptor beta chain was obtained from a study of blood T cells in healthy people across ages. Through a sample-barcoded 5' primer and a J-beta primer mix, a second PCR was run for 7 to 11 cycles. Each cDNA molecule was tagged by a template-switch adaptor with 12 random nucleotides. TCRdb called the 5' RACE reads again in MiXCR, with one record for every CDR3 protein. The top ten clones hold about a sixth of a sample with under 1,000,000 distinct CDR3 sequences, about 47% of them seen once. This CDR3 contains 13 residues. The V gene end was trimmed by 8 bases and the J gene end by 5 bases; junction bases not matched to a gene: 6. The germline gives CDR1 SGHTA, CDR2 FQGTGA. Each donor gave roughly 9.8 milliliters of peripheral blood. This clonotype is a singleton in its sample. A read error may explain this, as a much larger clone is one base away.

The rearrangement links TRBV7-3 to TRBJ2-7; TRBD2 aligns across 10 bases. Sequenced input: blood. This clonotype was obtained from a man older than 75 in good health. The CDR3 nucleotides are TGTGCCAGCCCGTCTAGCGGGAGCCACGAGCAGTACTTC. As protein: CASPSSGSHEQYF.